This T cell receptor beta chain was recovered during a study of T-cell memory formation after mild COVID-19. Study conclusions and caveats: Shrinking CD4+ clones were chiefly CM and EM; CD8+ ones were chiefly EMRA. Proof of SARS-CoV-2 specificity was absent for the second-wave clones that crested on day 37. A balance of CD4 and CD8 characterized clones contracting day 15 to 85, whereas later expanders leaned CD4+.

V lost 7 bases and J lost 6; bases outside the gene matches: 4. The CDR3 runs to 13 residues. After 5'RACE with constant-segment primers, TCR alpha and TCR beta cDNA libraries carrying sample barcodes and UMIs were obtained. A single record per CDR3 protein comes from TCRdb applying MiXCR to the 5' RACE reads. The sample gives about 12,000 distinct CDR3 sequences, roughly 14% of which show up once; roughly 56% is in the top ten. This clonotype was recorded at least ten times. Its antigen is still unknown. The receptor was derived from a man aged 18 to 30 who had mild COVID-19 (a few samples of this study predate the infection). Cell type and time point are not known. The sequenced sample consisted of PBMCs or a T cell subset sorted from them (not recorded which). The rearrangement uses TRBV12-3 or TRBV12-4 and TRBJ2-3; 10 nucleotides line up with TRBD1. CDR3 in amino acids: CASTKGQGDTQYF. In nucleotides, the CDR3 is TGTGCCAGCACCAAGGGACAGGGGGATACGCAGTATTTT.